The clone carrying this TCR beta chain was observed at least ten times. Antigen specificity is unknown. The CDR3 spans 15 residues. Trimming removed 6 bases from V and 1 base from J, with 15 bases in between. From approximately 400 ng of RNA, a library with molecular barcoded alpha/delta and beta/gamma adaptors was made. MiXCR was run by TCRdb on the reads, yielding one entry per CDR3 protein. The data hold around 29,000 distinct CDR3 sequences, with around 14% observed a single time. These data originate in a study of read filtering for tumor transcriptome and immune sequencing. General study points: Even smaller IR-seq throughput identified most shared clonotypes. This fraction held mixed bone marrow immune cells after CD138-negative sorting. In IR-seq, single-read clonotypes were about 81.9% of clonotypes but approximately 3.5% of reads.

The specimen was a population of CD138-negative cells sorted from bone marrow. The chain links TRBV12-3 or TRBV12-4 to TRBJ1-1; D may be TRBD1 (5 bases). This TCR was sampled from a donor at least 40 years old with multiple myeloma. The CDR3 protein is CASSPRGNQNTEAFF. Here the CDR3 DNA reads TGTGCCAGCAGCCCCCGGGGGAACCAGAACACTGAAGCTTTCTTT.